This passage covers 9 T cell receptor beta chains from one sample sequenced in a study of metastatic and nonmetastatic thyroid tumors (dated by TCRdb to 2018 to 2020). No treatment had been received by any patient before thyroid surgery. Library preparation was by PCR. Sequencing used an Illumina HiSeq 4000. The public reads were run again by TCRdb, first through fastp at Q25 and then through MiXCR, and only productive beta chains were kept. This sample gives some 17,000 clones in total; about 20% of them show up just once. Less than 25% of the sample is held by the ten biggest clonotypes. The sequenced sample was adjacent normal tissue. The receptor set was obtained from a female donor with papillary thyroid cancer or a benign thyroid nodule (not recorded which). Some clones in this sample may be carry-over from other donors' samples.

This clone has more than one count but fewer than ten. The V gene is TRBV5-1, the J gene TRBJ1-3, with 10 bases fitting TRBD1. Germline values: CDR1 SGHRS, CDR2 YFSETQ. V shed 4 bases, J shed 3 bases, and the junction held 4 bases outside the gene matches. The CDR3 spans 15 residues. DNA of the CDR3: TGCGCCAGCAGCCCGGGACAGGGGATTGGAAACACCATATATTTT. This gives the protein CASSPGQGIGNTIYF.

This clone was seen many times. The rearrangement joins TRBV11-3 to TRBJ2-7; 11 bases fit TRBD2. Trimming removed 1 base from V and 7 bases from J; junction bases left unmatched: 9. Germline V CDR1 and CDR2: SGHNT, YENEEA. The CDR3 length is 16 residues. For the CDR3, the DNA is TGTGCCAGCAGCTTAGGGAGAGGGACTAGCGGACTGGAGCAGTACTTC. This gives the protein CASSLGRGTSGLEQYF. The full variable domain, its missing parts supplied by reference TRBV11-3 and TRBJ2-7, is EAGVVQSPRYKIIEKKQPVAFWCNPISGHNTLYWYLQNLGQGPELLIRYENEEAVDDSQLPKDRFSAERLKGVDSTLKIQPAELGDSAVYLCASSLGRGTSGLEQYFGPGTRLTVT.

This sequence joins TRBV20-1 and TRBJ1-6, with TRBD1 as a possible D gene (6 bases). CDR3 length: 13 residues. Trimming took off 1 base at V and 8 bases at J, with 9 bases between the two ends. CDR1 DFQATT and CDR2 SNEGSKA come from the germline V gene (reference sequence). CDR3 residues: CSARGQADSPLHF. For the CDR3, the DNA is TGCAGTGCTAGAGGACAGGCAGATTCACCCCTCCACTTT.

The chain carries TRBV27 and TRBJ2-1; D is possibly TRBD1 (6 bases). Looked up from germline, CDR1 is MNHEY and CDR2 is SMNVEV (reference sequence). V was trimmed by 10 bases and J by 6 bases, leaving 10 bases between them. CDR3 size: 11 residues. The CDR3 spells CANQGFNEQFF. CDR3 nucleotides: TGTGCCAACCAGGGGTTCAATGAGCAGTTCTTC.

The chain couples TRBV2 to TRBJ2-7; TRBD1 aligns across 11 bases. Unmatched junction bases numbered 7, after V lost 6 bases and J lost 12 bases. The CDR3 has 12 amino acids. The germline CDR1 and CDR2 sequences are SNHLY and FYNNEI. The CDR3 loop is CASRDRGLSTYF. Here the CDR3 DNA reads TGTGCCAGCAGGGACAGGGGGCTAAGCACGTACTTC.

In its sample, this clone was seen many times. The rearrangement links TRBV30 to TRBJ2-7; a weak D match, TRBD1 (5 bases). V dropped 0 bases and J dropped 3 bases, with 9 bases sitting between them. The germline V gene has CDR1 GTSNPN and CDR2 SVGIG (reference sequence). The CDR3 spans 13 residues. CDR3 nucleotides: TGTGCCTGGAGTGTAAAGGGGTACTACGAGCAGTACTTC. Translating gives CAWSVKGYYEQYF.

CDR3: CASSLDGETQYF. CDR3 in DNA: TGTGCCAGCAGTTTAGACGGCGAGACCCAGTACTTC. This chain links TRBV28 with TRBJ2-5; no clear D. This CDR3 comprises 12 residues. V gave up 2 bases and J gave up 5 bases, with 6 bases separating them. Germline V gene sequence: CDR1 MDHEN, CDR2 SYDVKM. Full variable domain (missing parts from reference TRBV28 and TRBJ2-5): DVKVTQSSRYLVKRTGEKVFLECVQDMDHENMFWYRQDPGLGLRLIYFSYDVKMKEKGDIPEGYSVSREKKERFSLILESASTNQTSMYLCASSLDGETQYFGPGTRLLVL.

CDR3 loop: CASSEEGRAFLSGANVLTF. CDR3 bases: TGTGCCAGCAGTGAAGAGGGCAGGGCCTTTCTCTCTGGGGCCAACGTCCTGACTTTC. The V and J genes are TRBV2 and TRBJ2-6; D is perhaps TRBD1 (5 bases). The germline gives CDR1 SNHLY, CDR2 FYNNEI. Trimming shortened V by 1 base and J by 0 bases, and 16 bases separated the two germline ends. There are 19 residues in the CDR3. Drawing the rest from reference TRBV2 and TRBJ2-6, the complete variable domain is EPEVTQTPSHQVTQMGQEVILRCVPISNHLYFYWYRQILGQKVEFLVSFYNNEISEKSEIFDDQFSVERPDGSNFTLKIRSTKLEDSAMYFCASSEEGRAFLSGANVLTFGAGSRLTVL.

In this sample, this clone turned up a few times. This rearrangement joins TRBV20-1 to TRBJ1-1, with 8 bases lining up with TRBD1. The ends lost 3 bases at V and 4 bases at J; junction bases unmatched: 10. Germline V gene data show CDR1 as DFQATT and CDR2 as SNEGSKA (reference sequence). The length of the CDR3 is 15 residues. CDR3 protein: CSASPPGTGGTEAFF. As DNA, the CDR3 is TGCAGTGCTAGCCCGCCCGGCACAGGGGGCACTGAAGCTTTCTTT.